A single TCR beta chain is shown here with its context. Its antigen is not identified. This CDR3 region has 14 residues. Germline V CDR1 and CDR2: MGHRA, YSYEKL. PCR was performed using 60 Vbeta and 13 Jbeta primers. Sequencing was performed with immunoSEQ multiplex PCR; in TCRdb, only in-frame clones are kept and a portion is missing. The sample contains 100,000 to 150,000 clones, around 84% of which appear only once. This entry comes from a study of cytomegalovirus exposure and HLA in healthy donors. Study-level results: Among donors in an Asian-associated ancestry cluster, a later analysis reportedly found fewer N-insertions than the approximately 700-donor mean.

Sequencing was done on a sample of PBMCs. The rearrangement links TRBV4-1 to TRBJ2-5; TRBD2 agrees at 7 bases. The end of the DNA fits TRBJ2-7 better, so the J call may be wrong. The receptor was derived from a man aged 45-60 years in good health and CMV-seronegative. The CDR3 nucleotides are TGCGCCAGCAGCACTGATTCCGGGGGGTACGAGCAGTACTTC. It codes for CASSTDSGGYEQYF.